Listed below are T cell receptor beta chains from one sample, sequenced in a study of T cell repertoires in cytomegalovirus infection. MiXCR, applied by TCRdb to the reads, yields one record per CDR3 protein. The sample includes roughly 500,000 distinct CDR3 sequences, 11% of them seen just once. The specimen was PBMCs. All receptors come from a human donor in good health (CMV status not recorded). Some clones in this sample may be carry-over from other donors' samples. The CDR3 runs from the conserved cysteine through the conserved F or W. D genes are given only for firm matches. Size is stated for part of the rows, as once, few or many counts, or as a class when the clone is expanded.

-,TRBV2,TRBJ2-5,-,TGTGCCAGCAGGGGCATTCGGGGGGCCATCGAGACCCAGTACTTC,CASRGIRGAIETQYF
TRBD1,TRBV7-9,TRBJ1-2,many,TGTGCCAGCACCCGGGACAGTTCAACCTCCGGTGGCTACACCTTC,CASTRDSSTSGGYTF
-,TRBV20-1,TRBJ2-3,few,TGCAGTGCTCCAGAAGCGTCGGGTTTT,CSAPEASGF
-,TRBV12-3/TRBV12-4,TRBJ2-2,many,TGTGCCAGCAGTTTAGCCTCCGGAGTCGGGGAGCTGTTTTTT,CASSLASGVGELFF
TRBD2,TRBV9,TRBJ2-3,-,TGTGCCAGCAGCGTAAGAGCGGGGGGGGGCACAGATACGCAGTATTTT,CASSVRAGGGTDTQYF
TRBD1,TRBV27,TRBJ1-5,-,TGTGCCAGCAGTTGGACAGGGGGGGATCAGCCCCAGCATTTT,CASSWTGGDQPQHF
-,TRBV7-9,TRBJ2-5,-,TGTGCCAGCAGCTTCCCACGGCAAGAGACCCAGTACTTC,CASSFPRQETQYF
-,TRBV3-1,TRBJ2-1,many,TGTGCCAGCAGCCAAGAGTCTATTCAATGGTTC,CASSQESIQWF
-,TRBV2,TRBJ2-2,few,TGTGCCAGCGAAGGACAGAGTACCGGGGAGCTGTTTTTT,CASEGQSTGELFF
-,TRBV6-2/TRBV6-3,TRBJ1-1,-,TGTGCCAGCAGCGCCGAGTTCAAAGGCACTGAAGCTTTCTTT,CASSAEFKGTEAFF
-,TRBV28,TRBJ2-2,-,TGTGCCAGCAGTTCCCCCCTAACCCGGGAGCTGTTTTTT,CASSSPLTRELFF
-,TRBV7-4,TRBJ1-2,-,TGTGCCAGCAGCGAGGACAGTCCTGGTTACACCTTC,CASSEDSPGYTF
TRBD2,TRBV2,TRBJ2-1,few,TGTGCCAGCAGTGAAAGAGGACTAGCGGGGGCAAAGAGGGCGGATGAGCAGTTCTTC,CASSERGLAGAKRADEQFF
TRBD1,TRBV7-9,TRBJ1-2,many,TGTGCCAGCAGCTACGGGACAGACTATGGCTACACCTTC,CASSYGTDYGYTF
-,TRBV7-9,TRBJ1-1,many,TGTGCCAGCGGAAATAACGGCGGGGGGAACACTGAAGCTTTCTTT,CASGNNGGGNTEAFF
TRBD1,TRBV7-2,TRBJ2-7,many,TGTGCCAGCAGCTACACGACAGGGCCTTACGAGCAGTACTTC,CASSYTTGPYEQYF
TRBD2,TRBV6-1,TRBJ2-5,-,TGTGCCAGCAGCGCGGGGGGCCGGGGGAGAGAGACCCAGTACTTC,CASSAGGRGRETQYF
TRBD2,TRBV24-1,TRBJ2-1,many,TGTGCCACCAGTGATTTGCGAGGGAGGGGCAATGAGCAGTTCTTC,CATSDLRGRGNEQFF
-,TRBV20-1,TRBJ1-1,-,TGCAGTGCCCAACGGCCGGGTCCTACCTCGAGTGAAGCTTTCTTT,CSAQRPGPTSSEAFF
-,TRBV5-6,TRBJ2-5,many,TGTGCCAGCAGCTTGGTGGGGCAGGCGACCCAAGAGACCCAGTACTTC,CASSLVGQATQETQYF
TRBD1,TRBV5-1,TRBJ2-1,-,TGCGCCAGCAGCTGGGGGACAGGGGATTTGGATGAGCAGTTCTTC,CASSWGTGDLDEQFF
TRBD1,TRBV7-9,TRBJ1-2,many,TGTGCCAGCTCACCGGGACAGGGTGGCTATGGCTACACCTTC,CASSPGQGGYGYTF
-,TRBV4-2,TRBJ2-1,-,TGTGCCAGCAGCCAAGCGAAAGGGGGAAGCTTCAATGAGCAGTTCTTC,CASSQAKGGSFNEQFF
-,TRBV29-1,TRBJ2-7,-,TGCAGCGTTGTTAAGGGTGGAGGCTCCTACGAGCAGTACTTC,CSVVKGGGSYEQYF
-,TRBV20-1,TRBJ1-5,few,TGCAGTGCCCCTCGGGCGGGATCCGGGAAGCCCCAGCATTTT,CSAPRAGSGKPQHF
-,TRBV12-3/TRBV12-4,TRBJ2-2,few,TGTGCCAGCAGTCCCCCCCCCCGGGAGCTGTTTTTT,CASSPPPRELFF
TRBD1,TRBV28,TRBJ1-5,many,TGTGCCAGCAGTTTTTATCAGGGGGCGCTCGATCAGCCCCAGCATTTT,CASSFYQGALDQPQHF
TRBD2,TRBV2,TRBJ2-1,once,TGTGCCAGCAGGGGGGGGACTAGCCCCCACAATGAGCAGTTCTTC,CASRGGTSPHNEQFF
TRBD1,TRBV7-2,TRBJ1-1,many,TGTGCCAGCAGCTTAAACAGGGGGCAGGGAGCTTTCTTT,CASSLNRGQGAFF
-,TRBV4-1,TRBJ1-1,many,TGCGCCAGCAGCCAAGATCCAGGGGCTAACACTGAAGCTTTCTTT,CASSQDPGANTEAFF
TRBD1,TRBV4-1,TRBJ1-1,many,TGCGCCAGCAGCCAAGATTGGGCGACAGGGGCGACTGAAGCTTTCTTT,CASSQDWATGATEAFF
-,TRBV7-2,TRBJ1-1,many,TGTGCCAGCAGGTCGATGAGAAGGCCTGAAGCTTTCTTT,CASRSMRRPEAFF
TRBD1,TRBV7-2,TRBJ2-1,many,TGTGCCAGCAGCTCGAAAACAGGGGGTTTTGGACATGAGCAGTTCTTC,CASSSKTGGFGHEQFF
-,TRBV20-1,TRBJ2-5,few,TGCAGTGCTAGTCAATCCCGTAGTGGAGAGACCCAGTACTTC,CSASQSRSGETQYF
-,TRBV2,TRBJ1-5,few,TGTGCCAGCAAAGGAGGCAGCAATCAGCCCCAGCATTTT,CASKGGSNQPQHF
TRBD2,TRBV5-1,TRBJ2-5,few,TGCGCCAGCAGCTCCGGGAGGTCTCGGGAGACCCAGTACTTC,CASSSGRSRETQYF
TRBD1,TRBV7-9,TRBJ2-7,many,TGTGCCAGCAGCATAGGGACAGGGGGCTACGAGCAGTACTTC,CASSIGTGGYEQYF
-,TRBV11-2,TRBJ2-2,many,TGTGCCAGCAGCTTACATTCGAACACCGGGGAGCTGTTTTTT,CASSLHSNTGELFF
TRBD1,TRBV29-1,TRBJ2-1,-,TGCAGCATGGACAGGGGGGACTATGAGCAGTTCTTC,CSMDRGDYEQFF
-,TRBV10-3,TRBJ2-7,many,TGTGCCATCAGTGATCGGCAGCTCTACGAGCAGTACTTC,CAISDRQLYEQYF
-,TRBV5-1,TRBJ2-1,few,TGCGCCAGCAGCCTCCAGTTGAATGAGCAGTTCTTC,CASSLQLNEQFF
-,TRBV20-1,TRBJ1-2,-,TGCAGTTCCCGGGGGGGAGGCTACACCTTC,CSSRGGGYTF
-,TRBV27,TRBJ1-5,many,TGTGCCAGCAGGCCAACAGGCTTGGGCAATCAGCCCCAGCATTTT,CASRPTGLGNQPQHF
TRBD1,TRBV5-1,TRBJ1-3,many,TGCGCCAGCAGCCCCGGGACAGGCTACTCTGGAAACACCATATATTTT,CASSPGTGYSGNTIYF
TRBD1,TRBV7-3,TRBJ1-5,many,TGTGCCAGCAGCTTAGATGGGACAGGGTTTCAGCCCCAGCATTTT,CASSLDGTGFQPQHF
TRBD2,TRBV6-2/TRBV6-3,TRBJ2-1,many,TGTGCCAGCAGTCTGCTAGCGGGAGTCCCTCCGGAGTTCTTC,CASSLLAGVPPEFF
-,TRBV3-1,TRBJ2-5,few,TGTGCCAGCAGCCAAGTCCGGGGGCCTCAAGAGACCCAGTACTTC,CASSQVRGPQETQYF
-,TRBV7-9,TRBJ1-1,few,TGTGCCAGCACCCACAAGAACACTGAAGCTTTCTTT,CASTHKNTEAFF
TRBD1,TRBV18,TRBJ1-6,-,TGTGCCAGCTCACCGGGACAGGCAAATAATTCACCCCTCCACTTT,CASSPGQANNSPLHF
-,TRBV19,TRBJ2-5,many,TGTGCCAGTAGTATCCGCCCGAGGGAGACCCAGTACTTC,CASSIRPRETQYF
-,TRBV20-1,TRBJ1-1,-,TGCAGTGCTAGAGGAGTGAGGGGCGCGGTATCGACTGAAGCTTTCTTT,CSARGVRGAVSTEAFF
-,TRBV7-2,TRBJ2-7,many,TGTGCCAGCAGCCCCGAGGCTAGGAGATCCTACGAGCAGTACTTC,CASSPEARRSYEQYF
-,TRBV4-1,TRBJ1-4,many,TGCGCCAGCAGCCAAGTGGGTTCGGCCCTTCGGACGTTTAATGAAAAACTGTTTTTT,CASSQVGSALRTFNEKLFF